This T cell receptor (beta chain) was captured in a study of beta chain features in type 1 diabetes. For the study at large: Researchers looked at roughly 100,000,000 sorted cells across all samples.

The table lists this clone with a few counts. Its antigen is not identified. Broader study findings: Relative to healthy donors, patients appeared to have naive, central memory and Treg TCRB repertoires that were more similar. The study left unresolved whether HLA type influences TCRB rearrangement.

The investigators reverse transcribed all of the isolated RNA, so they sequenced expressed TCRB transcripts. The repertoire was sequenced with immunoSEQ multiplex PCR; TCRdb's copy has only in-frame clones and lacks some. The sample has 900,000 or so clones, roughly 16% seen once; the top ten hold about 0.02%. J lost 0 bases, V lost 1 base, and 5 bases had no gene match. The CDR3 is 20 amino acids. CDR1 is MDHEN, CDR2 SYDVKM, per germline. The chain has TRBV28 and TRBJ2-6; 14 positions agree with TRBD2. The clonotype was recovered from a young woman in good health. Sequencing was carried out using naive CD4+ T cells from blood. The CDR3 DNA reads TGTGCCAGCAGTTTATTTCTGGGACTAGCGGGAGTCTCTGGGGCCAACGTCCTGACTTTC. Its translation: CASSLFLGLAGVSGANVLTF.